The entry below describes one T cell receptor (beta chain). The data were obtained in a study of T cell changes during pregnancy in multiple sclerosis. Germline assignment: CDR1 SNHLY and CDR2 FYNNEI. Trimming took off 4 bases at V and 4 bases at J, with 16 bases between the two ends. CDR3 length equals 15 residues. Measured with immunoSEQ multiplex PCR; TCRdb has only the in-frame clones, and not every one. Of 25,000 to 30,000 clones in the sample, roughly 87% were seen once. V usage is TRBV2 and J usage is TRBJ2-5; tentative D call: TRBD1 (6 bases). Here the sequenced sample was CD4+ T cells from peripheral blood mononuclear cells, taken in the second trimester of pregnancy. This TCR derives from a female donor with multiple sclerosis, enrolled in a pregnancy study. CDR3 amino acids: CASSGPGAGAETQYF. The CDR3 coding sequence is TGTGCCAGCAGTGGCCCAGGGGCCGGCGCAGAGACCCAGTACTTC. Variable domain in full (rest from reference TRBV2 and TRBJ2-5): EPEVTQTPSHQVTQMGQEVILRCVPISNHLYFYWYRQILGQKVEFLVSFYNNEISEKSEIFDDQFSVERPDGSNFTLKIRSTKLEDSAMYFCASSGPGAGAETQYFGPGTRLLVL.